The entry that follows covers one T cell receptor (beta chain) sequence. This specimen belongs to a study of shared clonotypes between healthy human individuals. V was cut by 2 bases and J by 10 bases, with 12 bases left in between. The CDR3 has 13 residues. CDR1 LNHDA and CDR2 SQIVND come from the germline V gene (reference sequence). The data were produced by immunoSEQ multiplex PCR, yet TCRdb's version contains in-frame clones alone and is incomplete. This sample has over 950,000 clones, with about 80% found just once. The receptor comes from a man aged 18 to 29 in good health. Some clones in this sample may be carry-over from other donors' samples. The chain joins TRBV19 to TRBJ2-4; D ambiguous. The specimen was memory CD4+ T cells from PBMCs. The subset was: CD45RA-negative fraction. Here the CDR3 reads CASSIFGPGIQYF. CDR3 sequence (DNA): TGTGCCAGTAGTATATTTGGTCCCGGGATTCAGTACTTC.